One T cell receptor (beta chain) is described in this entry. Some clones are missing from TCRdb's copy, which holds only in-frame ones; the method was immunoSEQ multiplex PCR. Of approximately 56,000 clones listed, about nine tenths are singletons. This sample is part of a study of OX40 agonist ivuxolimab in advanced cancers. The CDR3 is 15 residues long. Per germline, CDR1 MNHNS and CDR2 SASEGT. V was pared by 2 bases and J by 0 bases, with 11 bases between. The rearrangement joins TRBV6-1 to TRBJ2-7, with a tentative D call TRBD2 (6 bases). The TCR was taken from an adult with an advanced solid tumor such as melanoma, head and neck, liver or kidney cancer. The sequenced sample was CD4+ or CD8+ T cells sorted from blood, obtained in a trial of the OX40 agonist ivuxolimab. This CDR3 is CASSELAQRSYEQYF. The CDR3 DNA is TGTGCCAGCAGTGAACTAGCGCAACGCTCCTACGAGCAGTACTTC.